The source of this T cell receptor beta chain is a study of tumor T cells in aggressive B-cell lymphoma. V was cut by 5 bases and J by 0 bases, with 6 bases left in between. The length of the CDR3 is 13 residues. The germline gives CDR1 SGHTA, CDR2 FQGNSA. The method was immunoSEQ multiplex PCR; TCRdb's version includes in-frame clones alone and lacks a portion of them. The table records about 2,100 clones, roughly 90% of them present only once. The source is an adult with diffuse large B cell lymphoma. The V gene is TRBV7-2, the J gene TRBJ2-3; D not certain. Sequencing was carried out using tumor tissue. In nucleotides, the CDR3 is TGTGCCAGCAGCACAGACAGCACAGATACGCAGTATTTT. Protein product: CASSTDSTDTQYF.